There are many counts of the clone carrying this T cell receptor beta chain. The antigen is undetermined. J was trimmed by 7 bases and V by 4 bases; bases with no gene match: 10. Germline V gene sequence: CDR1 SGHRS, CDR2 YFSETQ. The CDR3 is 14 residues long. Relying on iRepertoire HTBI primers and Arm-PCR of CDR3 regions, the team built TCR beta libraries. TCRdb re-called the multiplex PCR reads through MiXCR, storing one row per CDR3 protein. The repertoire holds roughly 260,000 distinct CDR3 sequences, with 15% to 20% as singletons. The sample comes from a study of regulatory T cells in long-lasting Graves disease. General study findings and limits: Persistent Graves' patients showed reduced TCR diversity versus newly diagnosed patients.

The time point here: newly diagnosed GD, antithyroid drugs for less than 3 months. From PBMCs, RNA was extracted and then used to make the TCR library. This sample also appeared in a second study, on T cells in Graves' hyperthyroidism and ophthalmopathy. That report adds: Clinical symptoms, serum thyroxine and TRAb, thyroid ultrasound and orbital computed tomography were used for the diagnoses. The blood repertoire included most of the expanded thyroid clonotypes above 0.001.

The chain combines TRBV5-1 with TRBJ1-2, with 7 bases aligning to TRBD1. This TCR came from a woman younger than 45 with Graves disease. The sample was peripheral blood mononuclear cells (PBMCs), taken at new diagnosis, from a patient treated with antithyroid drugs. For the CDR3, the DNA is TGCGCCAGCAGCCAGGGACAGACCACACCTGGCTACACCTTC. Residues: CASSQGQTTPGYTF.